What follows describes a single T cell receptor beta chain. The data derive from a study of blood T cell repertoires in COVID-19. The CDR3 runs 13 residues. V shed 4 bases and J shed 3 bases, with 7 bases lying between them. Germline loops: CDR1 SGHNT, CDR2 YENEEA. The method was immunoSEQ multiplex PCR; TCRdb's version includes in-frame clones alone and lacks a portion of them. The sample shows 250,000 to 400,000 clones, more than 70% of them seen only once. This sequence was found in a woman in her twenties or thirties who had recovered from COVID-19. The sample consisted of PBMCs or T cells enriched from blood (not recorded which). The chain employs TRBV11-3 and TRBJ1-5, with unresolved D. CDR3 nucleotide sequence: TGTGCCAGCAGCTCAGGTCCCAATCAGCCCCAGCATTTT. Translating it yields CASSSGPNQPQHF. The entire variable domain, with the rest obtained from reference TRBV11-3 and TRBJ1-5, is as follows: EAGVVQSPRYKIIEKKQPVAFWCNPISGHNTLYWYLQNLGQGPELLIRYENEEAVDDSQLPKDRFSAERLKGVDSTLKIQPAELGDSAVYLCASSSGPNQPQHFGDGTRLSIL.